What follows are 3 T cell receptor beta chains derived from one specimen sequenced in a study of preoperative IRX-2 immunotherapy in early breast cancer. Treatment: preoperative locoregional IRX-2 cytokine immunotherapy. Generated by immunoSEQ multiplex PCR, the TCRdb table keeps only in-frame clones and is missing some. The sample has some 7,200 clones, around 81% seen once. The material sequenced was tumor tissue, taken after IRX-2 immunotherapy. The origin of the receptors is a human donor with breast cancer.

This clone was counted a few times. V is TRBV6-8 and J is TRBJ1-1, with D possibly being TRBD1 (6 bases). Germline-derived CDR1 and CDR2 are MNHGY and SAAAGT. The CDR3 runs to 15 residues. V lost 10 bases and J lost 0, with 18 bases in between. CDR3 amino acids: CATDGGGWVNTEAFF. The CDR3, as DNA: TGTGCCACCGATGGGGGCGGTTGGGTGAACACTGAAGCTTTCTTT.

The chain links TRBV19 to TRBJ1-1; no clear D. The V gene lost 5 bases and the J gene lost 4 bases, with 14 bases spanning the gap. CDR1 and CDR2 from the germline V gene are LNHDA and SQIVND (reference sequence). The CDR3 contains 14 residues. Written as DNA, the CDR3 is TGTGCCAGTAGTCCCCGCCGGGGAGGCACTGAAGCTTTCTTT. Amino acids: CASSPRRGGTEAFF.

The gene calls are TRBV5-1 and TRBJ2-7, with D tentatively TRBD1 (6 bases). Trimming took 0 bases from V and 3 from J, leaving 13 bases between them. The CDR3 totals 15 residues. Per germline, CDR1 SGHRS and CDR2 YFSETQ. The CDR3 DNA reads as TGCGCCAGCAGCTTGGAGGCAGGGGAGTACTACGAGCAGTACTTC. It codes for CASSLEAGEYYEQYF. The full variable domain, its missing parts supplied by reference TRBV5-1 and TRBJ2-7, is KAGVTQTPRYLIKTRGQQVTLSCSPISGHRSVSWYQQTPGQGLQFLFEYFSETQRNKGNFPGRFSGRQFSNSRSEMNVSTLELGDSALYLCASSLEAGEYYEQYFGPGTRLTVT.